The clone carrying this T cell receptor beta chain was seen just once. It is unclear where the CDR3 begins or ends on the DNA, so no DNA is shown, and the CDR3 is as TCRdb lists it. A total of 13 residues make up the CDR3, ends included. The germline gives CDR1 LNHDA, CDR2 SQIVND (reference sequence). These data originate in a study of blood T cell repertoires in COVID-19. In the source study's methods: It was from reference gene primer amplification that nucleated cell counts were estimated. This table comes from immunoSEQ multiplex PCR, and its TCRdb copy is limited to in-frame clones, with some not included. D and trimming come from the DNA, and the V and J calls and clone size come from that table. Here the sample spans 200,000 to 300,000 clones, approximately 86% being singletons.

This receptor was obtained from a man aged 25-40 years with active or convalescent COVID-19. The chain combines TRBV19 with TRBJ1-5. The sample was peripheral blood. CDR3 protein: CASTSGVNQPQHF.